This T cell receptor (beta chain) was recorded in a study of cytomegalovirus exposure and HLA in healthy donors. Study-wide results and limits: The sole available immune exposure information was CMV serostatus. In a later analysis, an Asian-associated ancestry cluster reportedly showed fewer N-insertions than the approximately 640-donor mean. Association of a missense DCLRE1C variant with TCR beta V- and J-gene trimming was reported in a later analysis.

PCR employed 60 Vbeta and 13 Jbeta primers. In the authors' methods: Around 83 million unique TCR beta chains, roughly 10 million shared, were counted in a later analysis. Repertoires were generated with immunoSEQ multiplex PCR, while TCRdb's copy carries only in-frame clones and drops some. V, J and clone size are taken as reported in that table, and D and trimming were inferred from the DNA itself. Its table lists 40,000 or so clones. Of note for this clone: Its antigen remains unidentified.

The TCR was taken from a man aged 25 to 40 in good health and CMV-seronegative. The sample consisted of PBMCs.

This CDR3 is CASSPPPRSEQFF. The CDR3 bases are TGTGCCAGCTCACCACCTCCTAGAAGTGAGCAGTTCTTC. This sequence joins TRBV18 and TRBJ2-1; D uncertain. Looked up from germline, CDR1 is KGHSH and CDR2 is LQKENI. CDR3 length equals 13 residues. Trimming shortened V by 0 bases and J by 9 bases, and 9 bases separated the two germline ends. The whole variable domain, filled in from reference TRBV18 and TRBJ2-1, reads NAGVMQNPRHLVRRRGQEARLRCSPMKGHSHVYWYRQLPEEGLKFMVYLQKENIIDESGMPKERFSAEFPKEGPSILRIQQVVRGDSAAYFCASSPPPRSEQFFGPGTRLTVL.